These T cell receptor beta chains were read from a single sample in a study of a mutant IDH1 vaccine in newly diagnosed glioma. Some clones are missing from TCRdb's copy, which holds only in-frame ones; the method was immunoSEQ multiplex PCR. The sample includes 50,000 to 70,000 clones, roughly 80% of them seen just once. The antigens for these receptors are not known. Specimen: PBMCs, collected from a glioma patient whose treatment included an IDH1 peptide vaccine. The receptors stem from a woman in her forties or fifties with glioma. The CDR3 runs from the conserved cysteine through the conserved F or W. The D gene is left open where the match is weak. The size field is filled for only some rows; it gives once, few, many or a size class.

clone_size: .
cdr3_length: 16
d_call: .
j_call: TRBJ1-6
v_call: TRBV18
cdr3_aa: CASSPVGGMESSPLHF
cdr3_nt: TGTGCCAGCTCCCCCGTGGGGGGGATGGAGAGTTCACCCCTCCACTTT

clone_size: .
cdr3_length: 16
d_call: TRBD2
j_call: TRBJ2-2
v_call: TRBV7-2
cdr3_aa: CASSPSPSGGGGELFF
cdr3_nt: TGTGCCAGCAGCCCCTCCCCTAGCGGGGGGGGAGGGGAGCTGTTTTTT

clone_size: .
cdr3_length: 13
d_call: .
j_call: TRBJ1-2
v_call: TRBV5-8
cdr3_aa: CASSLAEARGYTF
cdr3_nt: TGTGCCAGCAGCTTGGCGGAAGCTCGTGGCTACACCTTC

clone_size: .
cdr3_length: 14
d_call: .
j_call: TRBJ2-7
v_call: TRBV18
cdr3_aa: CASSLGTVAYEQYF
cdr3_nt: TGTGCCAGCTCACTGGGGACGGTAGCCTACGAGCAGTACTTC

clone_size: .
cdr3_length: 15
d_call: TRBD1
j_call: TRBJ2-1
v_call: TRBV6-1
cdr3_aa: CASINDRASYNEQFF
cdr3_nt: TGTGCCAGCATCAACGACAGGGCATCCTACAATGAGCAGTTCTTC

clone_size: .
cdr3_length: 11
d_call: .
j_call: TRBJ2-1
v_call: TRBV30
cdr3_aa: CAVLGGNEQFF
cdr3_nt: TGTGCCGTGCTGGGAGGCAATGAGCAGTTCTTC

clone_size: .
cdr3_length: 15
d_call: .
j_call: TRBJ2-6
v_call: TRBV5-4
cdr3_aa: CASRPLGAGANVLTF
cdr3_nt: TGTGCCAGCAGACCCCTGGGGGCTGGGGCCAACGTCCTGACTTTC

clone_size: once
cdr3_length: 11
d_call: .
j_call: TRBJ2-5
v_call: TRBV10-3
cdr3_aa: CAISDLETQYF
cdr3_nt: TGTGCCATCAGTGATCTTGAGACCCAGTACTTC

clone_size: .
cdr3_length: 15
d_call: TRBD1
j_call: TRBJ1-4
v_call: TRBV30
cdr3_aa: CAWSVQGQGAEKLFF
cdr3_nt: TGTGCCTGGAGTGTACAGGGACAGGGGGCTGAAAAACTGTTTTTT

clone_size: few
cdr3_length: 16
d_call: .
j_call: TRBJ1-4
v_call: TRBV5-1
cdr3_aa: CASSLAPQGGKEKLFF
cdr3_nt: TGCGCCAGCAGCTTGGCCCCACAGGGCGGGAAGGAAAAACTGTTTTTT

clone_size: .
cdr3_length: 12
d_call: .
j_call: TRBJ2-3
v_call: TRBV2
cdr3_aa: CAIRTFTDTQYF
cdr3_nt: TGTGCCATCCGGACCTTCACAGATACGCAGTATTTT

clone_size: once
cdr3_length: 16
d_call: TRBD2
j_call: TRBJ2-7
v_call: TRBV7-8
cdr3_aa: CASSLVGGGYSYEQYF
cdr3_nt: TGTGCCAGCAGCTTAGTAGGCGGGGGTTACTCCTACGAGCAGTACTTC

clone_size: once
cdr3_length: 13
d_call: .
j_call: TRBJ2-1
v_call: TRBV29-1
cdr3_aa: CSVEEPSLGEQFF
cdr3_nt: TGCAGCGTTGAAGAACCTAGCCTCGGTGAGCAGTTCTTC

clone_size: .
cdr3_length: 15
d_call: .
j_call: TRBJ1-6
v_call: TRBV27
cdr3_aa: CASSLSAGVDSPLHF
cdr3_nt: TGTGCCAGCAGTTTATCGGCAGGGGTGGATTCACCCCTCCACTTT

clone_size: .
cdr3_length: 14
d_call: TRBD1
j_call: TRBJ2-7
v_call: TRBV2
cdr3_aa: CASSDRGFSYEQYF
cdr3_nt: TGTGCCAGCAGCGACAGGGGTTTTTCCTACGAGCAGTACTTC

clone_size: .
cdr3_length: 13
d_call: TRBD1
j_call: TRBJ1-4
v_call: TRBV7-2
cdr3_aa: CASSLKQGEKLFF
cdr3_nt: TGTGCCAGCAGCTTAAAACAGGGGGAAAAACTGTTTTTT

clone_size: .
cdr3_length: 14
d_call: .
j_call: TRBJ2-7
v_call: TRBV7-2
cdr3_aa: CASSLDPRPYEQYF
cdr3_nt: TGTGCCAGCAGCTTAGACCCTCGCCCCTACGAGCAGTACTTC

clone_size: .
cdr3_length: 18
d_call: .
j_call: TRBJ1-2
v_call: TRBV5-6
cdr3_aa: CASSSALSGRARGYGYTF
cdr3_nt: TGTGCCAGCAGCTCCGCCTTGTCCGGCAGGGCCCGCGGGTATGGCTACACCTTC

clone_size: .
cdr3_length: 14
d_call: .
j_call: TRBJ1-1
v_call: TRBV4-1
cdr3_aa: CASSQPRGGTEAFF
cdr3_nt: TGCGCCAGCAGCCAGCCACGGGGGGGCACTGAAGCTTTCTTT

clone_size: .
cdr3_length: 15
d_call: .
j_call: TRBJ1-2
v_call: TRBV7-3
cdr3_aa: CASSLGPVVDYGYTF
cdr3_nt: TGTGCCAGCAGCTTAGGTCCGGTTGTTGACTATGGCTACACCTTC

clone_size: .
cdr3_length: 15
d_call: TRBD1
j_call: TRBJ2-1
v_call: TRBV10-2
cdr3_aa: CASSESYRGNNEQFF
cdr3_nt: TGCGCCAGCAGTGAGTCGTACAGGGGGAACAATGAGCAGTTCTTC

clone_size: .
cdr3_length: 15
d_call: .
j_call: TRBJ2-2
v_call: TRBV30
cdr3_aa: CAWSGETPGAGELFF
cdr3_nt: TGTGCCTGGAGTGGAGAAACCCCAGGGGCCGGGGAGCTGTTTTTT

clone_size: .
cdr3_length: 16
d_call: .
j_call: TRBJ1-2
v_call: TRBV6-1
cdr3_aa: CASSEAGGTAGYGYTF
cdr3_nt: TGTGCCAGCAGTGAAGCAGGCGGCACGGCCGGCTATGGCTACACCTTC

clone_size: few
cdr3_length: 14
d_call: .
j_call: TRBJ1-1
v_call: TRBV29-1
cdr3_aa: CSATPWGIYTEAFF
cdr3_nt: TGCAGCGCGACGCCGTGGGGGATTTACACTGAAGCTTTCTTT

clone_size: .
cdr3_length: 13
d_call: TRBD1
j_call: TRBJ1-3
v_call: TRBV9
cdr3_aa: CASSGDSTNTIYF
cdr3_nt: TGTGCCAGCAGCGGGGACAGTACAAACACCATATATTTT

clone_size: .
cdr3_length: 17
d_call: .
j_call: TRBJ2-3
v_call: TRBV5-6
cdr3_aa: CASSLLFSEPNTDTQYF
cdr3_nt: TGTGCCAGCAGCTTGTTATTCAGCGAGCCAAACACAGATACGCAGTATTTT

clone_size: .
cdr3_length: 13
d_call: .
j_call: TRBJ1-5
v_call: TRBV28
cdr3_aa: CASTFGTYQPQHF
cdr3_nt: TGTGCCAGCACCTTCGGCACATATCAGCCCCAGCATTTT

clone_size: .
cdr3_length: 13
d_call: .
j_call: TRBJ1-4
v_call: TRBV14
cdr3_aa: CASSQRNNEKLFF
cdr3_nt: TGTGCCAGCAGCCAAAGGAATAATGAAAAACTGTTTTTT

clone_size: .
cdr3_length: 14
d_call: .
j_call: TRBJ1-2
v_call: TRBV27
cdr3_aa: CASRRDGEGHGYTF
cdr3_nt: TGTGCCAGCAGAAGGGACGGTGAGGGCCATGGCTACACCTTC

clone_size: .
cdr3_length: 17
d_call: TRBD1
j_call: TRBJ2-7
v_call: TRBV14
cdr3_aa: CASSQEGTGERFYEQYF
cdr3_nt: TGTGCCAGCAGCCAAGAAGGGACAGGGGAGAGGTTCTACGAGCAGTACTTC

clone_size: .
cdr3_length: 14
d_call: .
j_call: TRBJ2-5
v_call: TRBV10-3
cdr3_aa: CAISESTVQETQYF
cdr3_nt: TGTGCCATCAGTGAGTCTACAGTTCAAGAGACCCAGTACTTC

clone_size: once
cdr3_length: 17
d_call: .
j_call: TRBJ1-5
v_call: TRBV19
cdr3_aa: CASRRPRAGRVDQPQHF
cdr3_nt: TGTGCCAGTAGGCGGCCCCGGGCGGGGCGAGTTGATCAGCCCCAGCATTTT

clone_size: .
cdr3_length: 15
d_call: TRBD2
j_call: TRBJ2-7
v_call: TRBV2
cdr3_aa: CASRTGPSGGGEQYF
cdr3_nt: TGTGCCAGCAGGACGGGGCCCAGCGGGGGGGGCGAGCAGTACTTC

clone_size: .
cdr3_length: 15
d_call: .
j_call: TRBJ2-7
v_call: TRBV5-4
cdr3_aa: CASSRSYGTHYEQYF
cdr3_nt: TGTGCCAGCAGCCGATCTTACGGGACCCACTACGAGCAGTACTTC

clone_size: .
cdr3_length: 16
d_call: .
j_call: TRBJ1-4
v_call: TRBV11-2
cdr3_aa: CASSSPRGTVGEKLFF
cdr3_nt: TGTGCCAGCAGCTCGCCTAGGGGAACAGTGGGCGAAAAACTGTTTTTT

clone_size: .
cdr3_length: 13
d_call: .
j_call: TRBJ1-1
v_call: TRBV6-5
cdr3_aa: CASRSRSVSEAFF
cdr3_nt: TGTGCCAGCAGGTCACGTTCCGTGTCTGAAGCTTTCTTT

clone_size: .
cdr3_length: 14
d_call: .
j_call: TRBJ1-2
v_call: TRBV9
cdr3_aa: CASITPGGFGGYTF
cdr3_nt: TGTGCCAGCATAACTCCGGGGGGTTTTGGTGGCTACACCTTC

clone_size: .
cdr3_length: 15
d_call: TRBD2
j_call: TRBJ2-5
v_call: TRBV5-6
cdr3_aa: CASSLGTRSQETQYF
cdr3_nt: TGTGCCAGCAGCTTAGGGACTAGAAGCCAAGAGACCCAGTACTTC

clone_size: .
cdr3_length: 13
d_call: .
j_call: TRBJ1-1
v_call: TRBV30
cdr3_aa: CAWSGSLNTEAFF
cdr3_nt: TGTGCCTGGAGTGGCAGTCTGAACACTGAAGCTTTCTTT

clone_size: .
cdr3_length: 15
d_call: TRBD1
j_call: TRBJ1-2
v_call: TRBV6-6
cdr3_aa: CASNPIRDRYYGYTF
cdr3_nt: TGTGCCAGCAATCCGATCCGGGACAGGTACTATGGCTACACCTTC

clone_size: .
cdr3_length: 13
d_call: .
j_call: TRBJ2-7
v_call: TRBV30
cdr3_aa: CAWSVTGLYEQYF
cdr3_nt: TGTGCCTGGAGTGTAACCGGGCTCTACGAGCAGTACTTC

clone_size: .
cdr3_length: 13
d_call: .
j_call: TRBJ2-7
v_call: TRBV2
cdr3_aa: CASSKGSSYEQYF
cdr3_nt: TGTGCCAGCAGTAAGGGGAGCTCCTACGAGCAGTACTTC

clone_size: .
cdr3_length: 11
d_call: TRBD1
j_call: TRBJ1-1
v_call: TRBV29-1
cdr3_aa: CSVGQGREAFF
cdr3_nt: TGCAGCGTTGGACAGGGCCGGGAAGCTTTCTTT

clone_size: .
cdr3_length: 11
d_call: TRBD1
j_call: TRBJ2-7
v_call: TRBV28
cdr3_aa: CASAGGYEQYF
cdr3_nt: TGTGCCAGCGCAGGGGGCTACGAGCAGTACTTC

clone_size: .
cdr3_length: 14
d_call: TRBD1
j_call: TRBJ1-5
v_call: TRBV9
cdr3_aa: CASSVGTVNQPQHF
cdr3_nt: TGTGCCAGCAGCGTCGGGACAGTCAATCAGCCCCAGCATTTT

clone_size: .
cdr3_length: 17
d_call: TRBD2
j_call: TRBJ2-3
v_call: TRBV5-6
cdr3_aa: CASSLEGLAGVTDTQYF
cdr3_nt: TGTGCCAGCAGCTTGGAGGGGCTAGCGGGGGTCACAGATACGCAGTATTTT

clone_size: .
cdr3_length: 19
d_call: TRBD2
j_call: TRBJ2-2
v_call: TRBV9
cdr3_aa: CASSVVELAGGMNTGELFF
cdr3_nt: TGTGCCAGCAGCGTAGTTGAACTAGCGGGGGGTATGAACACCGGGGAGCTGTTTTTT

clone_size: .
cdr3_length: 15
d_call: TRBD1
j_call: TRBJ2-3
v_call: TRBV9
cdr3_aa: CASSVVDRGTDTQYF
cdr3_nt: TGTGCCAGCAGCGTAGTCGACAGGGGCACAGATACGCAGTATTTT

clone_size: .
cdr3_length: 15
d_call: .
j_call: TRBJ2-7
v_call: TRBV7-6
cdr3_aa: CASSRDFGGSYEQYF
cdr3_nt: TGTGCCAGCAGCCGGGACTTTGGAGGCTCCTACGAGCAGTACTTC

clone_size: .
cdr3_length: 13
d_call: .
j_call: TRBJ2-2
v_call: TRBV5-1
cdr3_aa: CASSPSGTGELFF
cdr3_nt: TGCGCCAGCAGCCCCTCGGGGACCGGGGAGCTGTTTTTT

clone_size: .
cdr3_length: 15
d_call: TRBD1
j_call: TRBJ2-7
v_call: TRBV19
cdr3_aa: CASSIRTGGFYEQYF
cdr3_nt: TGTGCCAGTAGTATCAGGACAGGGGGCTTCTACGAGCAGTACTTC

clone_size: .
cdr3_length: 14
d_call: .
j_call: TRBJ1-5
v_call: TRBV7-8
cdr3_aa: CASSVNGWAQPQHF
cdr3_nt: TGTGCCAGCAGCGTAAACGGGTGGGCTCAGCCCCAGCATTTT

clone_size: .
cdr3_length: 15
d_call: TRBD2
j_call: TRBJ2-5
v_call: TRBV9
cdr3_aa: CASSVGLAGEETQYF
cdr3_nt: TGTGCCAGCAGCGTAGGACTAGCGGGGGAAGAGACCCAGTACTTC

clone_size: .
cdr3_length: 15
d_call: .
j_call: TRBJ2-1
v_call: TRBV7-9
cdr3_aa: CASSLAHVSYNEQFF
cdr3_nt: TGTGCCAGCAGCTTAGCGCATGTCTCCTACAATGAGCAGTTCTTC

clone_size: .
cdr3_length: 16
d_call: TRBD1
j_call: TRBJ2-1
v_call: TRBV5-6
cdr3_aa: CASSLAVTGAYNEQFF
cdr3_nt: TGTGCCAGCAGCTTAGCTGTGACAGGGGCCTACAATGAGCAGTTCTTC

clone_size: .
cdr3_length: 18
d_call: TRBD1
j_call: TRBJ2-6
v_call: TRBV9
cdr3_aa: CASSATGGVATGANVLTF
cdr3_nt: TGTGCCAGCAGCGCCACAGGGGGCGTCGCGACTGGGGCCAACGTCCTGACTTTC

clone_size: .
cdr3_length: 14
d_call: TRBD1
j_call: TRBJ1-1
v_call: TRBV5-1
cdr3_aa: CASSSAGGYTEAFF
cdr3_nt: TGCGCCAGCAGCTCCGCAGGGGGCTATACTGAAGCTTTCTTT

clone_size: few
cdr3_length: 12
d_call: .
j_call: TRBJ1-1
v_call: TRBV11-3
cdr3_aa: CASNKGSTEAFF
cdr3_nt: TGTGCCAGCAACAAAGGGTCCACTGAAGCTTTCTTT

clone_size: .
cdr3_length: 14
d_call: .
j_call: TRBJ2-2
v_call: TRBV27
cdr3_aa: CASSSGAVTGELFF
cdr3_nt: TGTGCCAGCAGTTCCGGGGCAGTCACCGGGGAGCTGTTTTTT

clone_size: .
cdr3_length: 17
d_call: .
j_call: TRBJ1-1
v_call: TRBV5-6
cdr3_aa: CASSLGPGTRPDTEAFF
cdr3_nt: TGTGCCAGCAGCTTGGGGCCTGGGACCAGGCCCGACACTGAAGCTTTCTTT